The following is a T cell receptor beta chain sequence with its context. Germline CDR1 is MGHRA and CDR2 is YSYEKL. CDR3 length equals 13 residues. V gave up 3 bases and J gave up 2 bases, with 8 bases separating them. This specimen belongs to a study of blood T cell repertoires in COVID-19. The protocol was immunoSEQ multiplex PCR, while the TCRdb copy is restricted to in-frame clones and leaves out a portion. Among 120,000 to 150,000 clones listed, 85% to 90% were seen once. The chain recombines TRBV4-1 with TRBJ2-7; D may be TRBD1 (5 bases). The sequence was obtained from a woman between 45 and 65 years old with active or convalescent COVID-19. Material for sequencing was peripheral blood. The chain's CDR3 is CASSHPGPYEQYF. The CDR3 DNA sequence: TGCGCCAGCAGCCATCCAGGGCCCTACGAGCAGTACTTC.